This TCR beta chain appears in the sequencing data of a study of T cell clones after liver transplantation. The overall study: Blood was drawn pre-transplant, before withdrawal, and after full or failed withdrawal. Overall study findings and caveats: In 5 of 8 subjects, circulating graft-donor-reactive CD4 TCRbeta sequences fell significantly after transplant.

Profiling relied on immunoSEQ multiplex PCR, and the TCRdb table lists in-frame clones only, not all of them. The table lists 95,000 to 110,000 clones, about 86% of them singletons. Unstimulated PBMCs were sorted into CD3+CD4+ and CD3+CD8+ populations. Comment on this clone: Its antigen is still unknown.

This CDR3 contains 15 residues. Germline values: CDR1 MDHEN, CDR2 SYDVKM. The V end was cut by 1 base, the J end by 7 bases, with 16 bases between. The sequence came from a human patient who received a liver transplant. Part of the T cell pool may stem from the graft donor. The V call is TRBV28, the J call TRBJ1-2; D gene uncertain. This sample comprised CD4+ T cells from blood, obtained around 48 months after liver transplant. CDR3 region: CASSLSVLGRTGYTF. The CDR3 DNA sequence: TGTGCCAGCAGTTTATCCGTCCTCGGAAGGACTGGCTACACCTTC.